These 12 T cell receptor beta chains were sequenced from one sample in a study of cytomegalovirus exposure and HLA in healthy donors. Both 60 Vbeta primers and 13 Jbeta primers went into the PCR. Method: immunoSEQ multiplex PCR; TCRdb's copy keeps in-frame clones and lacks some. The table includes about 100,000 clones, roughly 76% detected once. The sequenced sample was PBMCs. The receptors originated from an older woman in good health and CMV-seropositive.

The chain is built from TRBV7-9 and TRBJ2-7; D is possibly TRBD2 (6 bases). CDR3 length: 13 amino acids. The germline CDR1 and CDR2 sequences are SEHNR and FQNEAQ (reference sequence). Trimming took off 4 bases at V and 6 bases at J, with 13 bases between the two ends. In nucleotides, the CDR3 is TGTGCCAGCAGCTCGACTAGTCTCGGCGAGCAGTACTTC. It yields the protein CASSSTSLGEQYF.

The rearrangement joins TRBV5-4 to TRBJ2-1; 10 positions agree with TRBD1. V shed 4 bases and J 2 bases; nucleotides not matched to a gene: 3. This CDR3 has 15 amino acids. CDR1 is SGHNT and CDR2 is YYREEE in the germline V gene (reference sequence). The CDR3 DNA follows: TGTGCCAGCAGCCAGGGGACAGGGGCCTACAATGAGCAGTTCTTC. Amino acids: CASSQGTGAYNEQFF.

V usage is TRBV6-1 and J usage is TRBJ2-7; a possible D gene is TRBD1 (5 bases). From germline, CDR1 is MNHNS and CDR2 SASEGT. This CDR3 comprises 12 residues. V lost 6 bases to trimming and J lost 6 bases, with 12 bases between them. CDR3 region: CASRGPSGEQYF. The CDR3 region has the DNA TGTGCCAGCAGGGGGCCTTCAGGCGAGCAGTACTTC.

The genes are TRBV27 and TRBJ1-1; D might be TRBD1 (6 bases). Germline V gene sequence: CDR1 MNHEY, CDR2 SMNVEV (reference sequence). Trimming shortened V by 8 bases and J by 10 bases, and 14 bases separated the two germline ends. The CDR3 length is 11 residues. Here the CDR3 DNA reads TGTGCCAGCCGACAGGATCGGAGAGCTTTCTTT. This gives the protein CASRQDRRAFF.

This chain connects TRBV2 to TRBJ2-1, with D unresolved. Germline V gene sequence: CDR1 SNHLY, CDR2 FYNNEI. The germline V and J ends were trimmed by 3 bases and 0 bases, with 6 bases remaining between them. This CDR3 has 14 residues. The CDR3 protein is CASSELSSYNEQFF. In DNA form, the CDR3 reads TGTGCCAGCAGTGAGCTAAGCTCCTACAATGAGCAGTTCTTC.

The chain carries TRBV30 and TRBJ2-7, with 8 positions matching TRBD1. The CDR3 is 15 residues long. Trimming took 0 bases from V and 3 from J; bases not matched to a gene: 7. CDR1 and CDR2 from the germline V gene are GTSNPN and SVGIG (reference sequence). The CDR3, as DNA: TGTGCCTGGAGTGTAGGGCCCGGGACAGGCTACGAGCAGTACTTC. Amino acids: CAWSVGPGTGYEQYF.

This clone appeared a single time. The chain recombines TRBV19 with TRBJ1-2; 7 nucleotides line up with TRBD1. CDR3 length: 15 amino acids. Germline-derived CDR1 and CDR2 are LNHDA and SQIVND (reference sequence). V was pared by 3 bases and J by 6 bases, with 10 bases of the junction left unmatched. For the CDR3, the DNA is TGTGCCAGTAGTATGGGTAGGGGGCGGATGGATGGCTACACCTTC. This codes for CASSMGRGRMDGYTF.

This sequence joins TRBV29-1 and TRBJ2-3; D gene unclear. Looked up from germline, CDR1 is SQVTM and CDR2 is ANQGSEA. With 6 bases removed from V and 3 bases from J, the gap between germline ends came to 10 bases. The CDR3 loop spans 12 amino acids. The CDR3 sequence: CSVERGTDTQYF. CDR3 coding DNA: TGCAGCGTGGAGCGAGGAACAGATACGCAGTATTTT.

The V gene is TRBV28, the J gene TRBJ2-1; a possible D gene is TRBD2 (6 bases). V lost 4 bases, J lost 10 bases, and 17 bases lay in between. The CDR3 contains 14 residues. Looked up from germline, CDR1 is MDHEN and CDR2 is SYDVKM. As DNA, the CDR3 is TGTGCCAGCAGTTCAGGCGGGGTCTGGTGGGAGCAGTTCTTC. This sequence encodes CASSSGGVWWEQFF.

The chain carries TRBV7-6 and TRBJ2-7; maybe TRBD2 (6 bases). The CDR3 extends over 14 amino acids. V was trimmed by 1 base and J by 8 bases, leaving 15 bases between them. Germline CDR1 and CDR2: SGHVS and FNYEAQ. The CDR3 protein is CASSLDAAGGKQYF. In nucleotides, the CDR3 is TGTGCCAGCAGCTTAGACGCGGCAGGAGGGAAGCAGTACTTC.

This chain uses TRBV6-5 with TRBJ2-7; D might be TRBD2 (5 bases). The CDR3 is made up of 13 amino acids. Germline V CDR1 and CDR2: MNHEY, SVGAGI. Trimming removed 5 bases from V and 2 bases from J, with 10 bases in between. In nucleotides, the CDR3 is TGTGCCAGCAGTATGCCCGGGACCTACGAGCAGTACTTC. Amino acids: CASSMPGTYEQYF.

The chain couples TRBV27 to TRBJ2-2; TRBD2 matches 8 bases. Germline V CDR1 and CDR2: MNHEY, SMNVEV (reference sequence). This CDR3 contains 14 residues. The ends lost 5 bases at V and 6 bases at J; junction bases unmatched: 5. CDR3 DNA: TGTGCCAGCAGTCCGCGGACTAGCCCCGGGGAGCTGTTTTTT. Translation gives CASSPRTSPGELFF.